This T cell receptor (beta chain) was retrieved from a study of PD-1 blockade in classical Hodgkin lymphoma. Assay: immunoSEQ multiplex PCR; the TCRdb copy retains only in-frame clones and omits some. The data show roughly 52,000 clones, about 89% seen once. With regard to this clone: As yet, its antigen is unknown.

Specified time point: cycle 4 day 1 (C4D1), after 6 weeks of nivolumab. After autologous stem cell transplantation all patients relapsed, and prior brentuximab vedotin exposure differed between cohorts. Study-wide results and caveats: Whereas CD4+ TCR diversity had risen significantly by C4D1, CD8+ TCR diversity had not. The origin of the repertoire differences remains undefined, with disease activity or prior therapy as possible causes. Before treatment, complete responders showed about the same diversity as newly diagnosed patients. Initiation of nivolumab under 1 year after ASCT led to exclusion of patients.

The clonotype originates from a human donor with classical Hodgkin lymphoma. Material: peripheral blood mononuclear cells (PBMCs), obtained before the fourth cycle of nivolumab.

CDR3 DNA sequence: TGTGCCAGCAGTTCATTATCGGACAGGGTAGAGCCCCAGCATTTT. Amino acids: CASSSLSDRVEPQHF. The chain uses TRBV6-5 and TRBJ1-5; 8 nucleotides agree with TRBD1. The CDR3 is made up of 15 amino acids. The junction had 10 bases not matched to a gene; V was cut back by 4 bases and J by 8 bases. Looked up from germline, CDR1 is MNHEY and CDR2 is SVGAGI.